The clone carrying this T cell receptor beta chain was observed a handful of times. This CDR3 has 15 amino acids. The V gene lost 3 bases and the J gene lost 7 bases, with 16 bases spanning the gap. Germline assignment: CDR1 LNHDA and CDR2 SQIVND (reference sequence). The data originate from a study of cytomegalovirus exposure and HLA in healthy donors. A multiplex PCR was run with 60 Vbeta primers and 13 Jbeta primers. Data came from immunoSEQ multiplex PCR; TCRdb stores just in-frame clones and leaves some out. In the table there are around 170,000 clones, roughly 79% of which are singletons. The receptor was derived from a man aged 35-49 years in good health and CMV-seronegative. Material: PBMCs. The chain has TRBV19 and TRBJ2-1; D is unclear. As DNA, the CDR3 is TGTGCCAGTAGTATCCGCTCCGAGAACAGAAATGAGCAGTTCTTC. Translated: CASSIRSENRNEQFF.